Listed below are T cell receptor beta chains from one sample, sequenced in a study of T cells in localized non-small cell lung cancer. Method: immunoSEQ multiplex PCR; TCRdb's copy keeps in-frame clones and lacks some. The table lists 2,500 to 3,500 clones, roughly a quarter of them singletons, with 13% in the top ten. The sequenced sample was normal lung tissue next to the tumor, obtained before any cancer treatment. The source is a male donor older than 55 with stage II lung adenocarcinoma. The conserved cysteine and the conserved F or W are not part of the CDR3 here.

V gene: TRBV11-3; CDR3 protein: ASSLGTGEYSGANVLT
V gene: TRBV18; CDR3 protein: ASRGEGTEAF
V gene: TRBV28; CDR3 protein: ASSQGGVSGANVLT
V gene: TRBV14; CDR3 protein: ASSQGRSGLTDTQY
V gene: TRBV9; CDR3 protein: ASSDGPPDTQY
V gene: TRBV29-1; CDR3 protein: SVEVRGVEQY
V gene: TRBV30; CDR3 protein: AWRQWADTQY
V gene: TRBV11-3; CDR3 protein: ASSFAAGGTNEKLF
V gene: TRBV11-3; CDR3 protein: ASSFSGRSETQY
V gene: TRBV9; CDR3 protein: ASSVPRDTQY
V gene: TRBV30; CDR3 protein: AWGSGGTNYGYT
V gene: TRBV9; CDR3 protein: ASSPRPAGEEQY
V gene: TRBV11-3; CDR3 protein: ASSSDRSSYEQY
V gene: TRBV14; CDR3 protein: ASSLRTGGRDGYT
V gene: TRBV11-3; CDR3 protein: ASSPEGGRVLETQY
V gene: TRBV18; CDR3 protein: ASPKVEGSTEAF
V gene: TRBV7-5; CDR3 protein: ASTSYPGLYEQY
V gene: TRBV19; CDR3 protein: ASSIGAGVGDEQF
V gene: TRBV6-8; CDR3 protein: ASRGLAEHYEQY
V gene: TRBV23-1; CDR3 protein: ASSWSSATGELF
V gene: TRBV11-3; CDR3 protein: ASSAAPSSYNEQF
V gene: TRBV10-1; CDR3 protein: ASSGGGEQY
V gene: TRBV30; CDR3 protein: AWRTSGRHEQY
V gene: TRBV6-8; CDR3 protein: ASSYAGQPYEKLF
V gene: TRBV19; CDR3 protein: ASSTIHEGYGYT
V gene: TRBV18; CDR3 protein: ASSPELAGMNYNEQF